The T cell receptor (beta chain) under discussion was sequenced for a study of blood T cells in healthy people across ages. Primers used in a second PCR of roughly 6 to 11 cycles were a sample-barcoded 5' primer and a J-beta primer mix. MiXCR was run by TCRdb on the 5' RACE reads, yielding one entry per CDR3 protein. The sample contains about 650,000 distinct CDR3 sequences, about 30% of which appear only once. The CDR3 covers 15 residues. V dropped 6 bases and J dropped 1 base, with 12 bases sitting between them. The receptor was derived from a woman of 80 years or more in good health. The sample consisted of blood. The rearrangement joins TRBV12-3 or TRBV12-4 to TRBJ2-2; D is possibly TRBD1 (5 bases). The CDR3 sequence is CASRSGQMNTGELFF. The CDR3 nucleotides are TGTGCCAGCAGATCCGGACAAATGAACACCGGGGAGCTGTTTTTT.